Listed here is a single TCR beta chain. Followed longitudinally, the Seattle patients had been enrolled during active infection. This record belongs to a study of blood T cell repertoires in COVID-19. Trimming at V came to 4 bases and at J to 2 bases, leaving 4 bases not matched to a gene. The CDR3 has 16 residues. Per germline, CDR1 WNHNN and CDR2 SYGVQD (reference sequence). The assay was immunoSEQ multiplex PCR, and TCRdb's table has in-frame clones only and misses some. The sample has 400,000 to 450,000 clones, roughly 89% seen once. The specimen sequenced was peripheral blood. The TCR was taken from a man younger than 30 with COVID-19, enrolled during active disease. The V gene is TRBV10-1, the J gene TRBJ2-7; 14 nucleotides line up with TRBD2. The CDR3 reads CASSGGLAGGTYEQYF. CDR3 DNA: TGCGCCAGCAGTGGTGGACTAGCGGGAGGAACCTACGAGCAGTACTTC.